This passage covers 10 T cell receptor beta chains from one sample sequenced in a study. One entry per CDR3 protein, called by TCRdb with MiXCR from the 5' RACE reads. The table lists under 6,500 distinct CDR3 sequences, around 31% of them singletons, with about 5% in the top ten. The sequenced material came from naive CD4+ T cells sorted from a lymph node. The subset here: naive CD4+ T cells, CD4+CD45RA+CD25-. Receptors originate from a female donor with breast cancer.

As regards this clonotype: Its ends do not fully match the called genes, so a read error is possible. The DNA for the CDR3 is TGCGCCGGCAGCCAAGATGCCAATCAGCCCCAGCATTTT. Its protein product is CAGSQDANQPQHF. The chain has TRBV4-3 and TRBJ1-5; no clear D gene. Germline V lookup: CDR1 LGHNA, CDR2 YSLEER. The CDR3 totals 13 residues.

V usage is TRBV7-8 and J usage is TRBJ2-7, with D maybe TRBD1 (7 bases). V was cut by 5 bases and J by 3 bases, with 14 bases left in between. Germline CDR1 and CDR2: SGHVS and FQNEAQ. This CDR3 is 14 amino acids long. The CDR3: CASSDHRGGYEQYV. The CDR3, as DNA: TGTGCCAGCAGCGACCACAGGGGAGGCTACGAGCAGTACGTC.

This clonotype was seen a few times. The chain couples TRBV28 to TRBJ2-5; D might be TRBD1 or TRBD2, each matching 6 bases. V was pared by 8 bases and J by 4 bases, with 11 bases between. The germline CDR1 and CDR2 sequences are MDHEN and SYDVKM. The CDR3 covers 12 residues. CDR3 amino acids: CASVGGRETQYF. CDR3 DNA: TGTGCCAGCGTAGGGGGGAGAGAGACCCAGTACTTC.

In this sample, this clonotype is medium-sized. J is TRBJ2-5 and V is TRBV5-1, with 7 bases fitting TRBD1. J lost 2 bases, V lost 0 bases, and 1 base had no gene match. CDR3 length: 14 amino acids. The germline CDR1 and CDR2 sequences are SGHRS and YFSETQ. This CDR3 is CASSLEGAQETQYF. The CDR3 DNA reads TGCGCCAGCAGCTTGGAGGGGGCTCAAGAGACCCAGTACTTC.

This chain joins TRBV30 and TRBJ2-7; 10 nucleotides agree with TRBD2. The junction had 4 bases not matched to a gene; V was cut back by 7 bases and J by 4 bases. Germline V gives CDR1 GTSNPN, CDR2 SVGIG (reference sequence). The CDR3 totals 12 residues. CDR3 sequence (DNA): TGTGCCTCAGCGGGAGGGCCTTACGAGCAGTACTTC. Residues: CASAGGPYEQYF.

The chain uses TRBV12-3 or TRBV12-4 and TRBJ1-1; D unresolved. V gave up 0 bases and J gave up 1 base, with 6 bases separating them. CDR3 length: 14 residues. The CDR3 here is CASSLARKNTEAFF. The CDR3 bases are TGTGCCAGCAGTTTAGCGCGAAAGAACACTGAAGCTTTCTTT.

This clonotype is medium-sized by share. This chain links TRBV29-1 with TRBJ2-5, with 7 bases fitting TRBD1. Per the germline V gene, CDR1 is SQVTM and CDR2 is ANQGSEA. The trim removed 3 bases at V and 3 bases at J, leaving 4 bases unmatched. This CDR3 region has 13 residues. CDR3 nucleotide sequence: TGCAGCGTTGAGGGGACAGTCGAAGAGACCCAGTACTTC. This sequence encodes CSVEGTVEETQYF.

This clonotype appeared a few times. The chain uses TRBV7-2 and TRBJ1-5; D not resolved. The V end lost 1 base, the J end lost 5 bases, and 12 bases lay between the germline ends. The germline V gene encodes CDR1 SGHTA and CDR2 FQGNSA. CDR3 length: 15 residues. Here the CDR3 DNA reads TGTGCCAGCAGCTTAGGGTCGGTAGGCGATCAGCCCCAGCATTTT. Its translation: CASSLGSVGDQPQHF. The variable domain in full, with the rest retrieved from reference TRBV7-2 and TRBJ1-5, is GAGVSQSPSNKVTEKGKDVELRCDPISGHTALYWYRQSLGQGLEFLIYFQGNSAPDKSGLPSDRFSAERTGGSVSTLTIQRTQQEDSAVYLCASSLGSVGDQPQHFGDGTRLSIL.

The gene calls are TRBV5-1 and TRBJ2-3; 7 positions match TRBD2. Germline loops: CDR1 SGHRS, CDR2 YFSETQ. V gave up 4 bases and J gave up 0 bases; unmatched junction bases: 5. The CDR3 is made up of 15 amino acids. The CDR3 DNA follows: TGCGCCAGCAGCAGCGGGACTCGTAGCACAGATACGCAGTATTTT. Its protein product is CASSSGTRSTDTQYF.

There are a few counts of this clonotype. The J gene is TRBJ1-5, the V gene TRBV20-1; no firm D call. The germline V gene encodes CDR1 DFQATT and CDR2 SNEGSKA (reference sequence). This CDR3 has 12 residues. Trimming stripped 4 bases from V and 1 base from J, with 5 bases between. For the CDR3, the DNA is TGCAGTGCTATGGACAGCAATCAGCCCCAGCATTTT. Protein sequence: CSAMDSNQPQHF.